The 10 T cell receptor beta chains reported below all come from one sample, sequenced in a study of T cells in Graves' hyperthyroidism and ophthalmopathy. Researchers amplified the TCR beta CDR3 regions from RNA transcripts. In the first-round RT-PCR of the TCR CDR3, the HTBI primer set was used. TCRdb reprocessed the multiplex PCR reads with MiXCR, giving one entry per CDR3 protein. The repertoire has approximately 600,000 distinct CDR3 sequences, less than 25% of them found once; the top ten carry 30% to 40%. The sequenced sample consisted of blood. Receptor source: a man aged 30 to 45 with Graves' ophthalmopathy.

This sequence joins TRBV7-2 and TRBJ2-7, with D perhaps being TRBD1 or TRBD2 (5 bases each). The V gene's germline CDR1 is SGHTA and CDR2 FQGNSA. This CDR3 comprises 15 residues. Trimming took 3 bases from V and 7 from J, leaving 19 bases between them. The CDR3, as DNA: TGTGCCAGCAGCTTGGCCGGGACCGTATCCATGGAGCAGTACTTC. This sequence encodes CASSLAGTVSMEQYF. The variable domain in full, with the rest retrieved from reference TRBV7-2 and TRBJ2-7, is GAGVSQSPSNKVTEKGKDVELRCDPISGHTALYWYRQSLGQGLEFLIYFQGNSAPDKSGLPSDRFSAERTGGSVSTLTIQRTQQEDSAVYLCASSLAGTVSMEQYFGPGTRLTVT.

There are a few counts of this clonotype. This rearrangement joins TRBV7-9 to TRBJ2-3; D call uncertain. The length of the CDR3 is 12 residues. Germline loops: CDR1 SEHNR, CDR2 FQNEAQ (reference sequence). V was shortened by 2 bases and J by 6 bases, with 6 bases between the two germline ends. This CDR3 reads CASSLKQDTQYF. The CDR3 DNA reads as TGTGCCAGCAGCTTAAAACAGGATACGCAGTATTTT.

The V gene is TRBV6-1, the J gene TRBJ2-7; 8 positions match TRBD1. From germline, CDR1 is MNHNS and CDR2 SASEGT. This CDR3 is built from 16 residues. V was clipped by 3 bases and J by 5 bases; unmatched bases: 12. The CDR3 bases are TGTGCCAGCAGTGATATCGTGAGACAGGGGCTCAACGAGCAGTACTTC. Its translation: CASSDIVRQGLNEQYF.

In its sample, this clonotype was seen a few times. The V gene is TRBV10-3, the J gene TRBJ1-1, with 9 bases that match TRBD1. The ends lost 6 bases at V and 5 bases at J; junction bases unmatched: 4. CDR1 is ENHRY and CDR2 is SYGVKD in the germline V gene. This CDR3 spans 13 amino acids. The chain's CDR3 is CAISRTGVTEAFF. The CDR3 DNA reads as TGTGCCATCAGCAGGACAGGGGTTACTGAAGCTTTCTTT.

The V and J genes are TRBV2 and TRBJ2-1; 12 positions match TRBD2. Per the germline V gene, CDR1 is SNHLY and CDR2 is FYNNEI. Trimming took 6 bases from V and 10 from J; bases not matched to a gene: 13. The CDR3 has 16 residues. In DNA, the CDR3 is TGTGCCAGCAGGGAAACGGTAGGACTAGCGGGAAGCGAGCAGTTCTTC. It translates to CASRETVGLAGSEQFF.

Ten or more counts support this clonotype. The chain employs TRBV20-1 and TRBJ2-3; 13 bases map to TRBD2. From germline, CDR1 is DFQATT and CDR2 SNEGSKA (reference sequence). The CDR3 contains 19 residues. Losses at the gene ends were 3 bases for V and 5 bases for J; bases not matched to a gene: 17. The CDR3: CSASSPGLAGKGVGDTQYF. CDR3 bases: TGCAGTGCTAGCAGTCCGGGACTAGCGGGAAAAGGGGTTGGAGATACGCAGTATTTT.

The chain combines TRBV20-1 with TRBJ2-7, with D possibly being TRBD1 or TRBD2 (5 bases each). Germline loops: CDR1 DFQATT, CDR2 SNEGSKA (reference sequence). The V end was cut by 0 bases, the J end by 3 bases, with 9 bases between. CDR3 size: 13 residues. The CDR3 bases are TGCAGTGCTAGAGACTGGGACCGCTACGAGCAGTACTTC. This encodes CSARDWDRYEQYF.

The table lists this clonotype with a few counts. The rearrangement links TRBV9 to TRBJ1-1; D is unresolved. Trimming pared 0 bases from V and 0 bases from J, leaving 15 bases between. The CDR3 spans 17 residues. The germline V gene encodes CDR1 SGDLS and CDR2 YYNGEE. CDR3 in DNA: TGTGCCAGCAGCGTAGTAGGGATAAGTAATATGAACACTGAAGCTTTCTTT. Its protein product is CASSVVGISNMNTEAFF.

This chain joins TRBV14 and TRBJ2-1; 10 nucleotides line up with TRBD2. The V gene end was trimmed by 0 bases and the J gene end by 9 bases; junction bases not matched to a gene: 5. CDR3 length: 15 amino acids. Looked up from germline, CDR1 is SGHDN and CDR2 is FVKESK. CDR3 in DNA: TGTGCCAGCAGCCAAGAGCCACTAGCGGGAACTGAGCAGTTCTTC. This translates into CASSQEPLAGTEQFF.

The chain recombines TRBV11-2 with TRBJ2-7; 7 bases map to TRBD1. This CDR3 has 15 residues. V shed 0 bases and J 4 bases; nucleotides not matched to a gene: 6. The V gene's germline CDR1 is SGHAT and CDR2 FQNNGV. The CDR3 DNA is TGTGCCAGCAGCTTAGATCTCAGGGGGTGGTACGAGCAGTACTTC. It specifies CASSLDLRGWYEQYF.